This is a list of T cell receptor beta chains from one sample in a study of control samples from healthy donors and cancer patients. Libraries were prepared by immunoSEQ multiplex PCR; TCRdb keeps only in-frame clonotypes and omits some of them. The sample gives roughly 450,000 clones, around 90% of which show up once; just under 6.5% is in the top ten. What was sequenced was PBMCs. Every receptor here comes from a middle-aged man with head and neck cancer. The CDR3 runs from the conserved cysteine through the conserved F or W. The D gene is left open where the match is weak. Size is omitted from some rows. Given values are once, few, many or a class for expanded clones.

once TRBD1 TRBJ2-3 TRBV24-1 CATSDLQGGSTDTQYF TGTGCCACCAGTGATTTACAGGGGGGAAGCACAGATACGCAGTATTTT
once . TRBJ2-7 TRBV5-8 CASSQQQGREQYF TGTGCCAGCAGCCAACAACAGGGGAGGGAGCAGTACTTC
. . TRBJ2-6 TRBV9 CASSVTRTSGANVLTF TGTGCCAGCAGCGTTACAAGGACCTCTGGGGCCAACGTCCTGACTTTC
. . TRBJ1-1 TRBV19 CASSMVRYNTEAFF TGTGCCAGTAGTATGGTCAGGTACAACACTGAAGCTTTCTTT
. . TRBJ1-1 TRBV19 CASSIGQANTEAFF TGTGCCAGTAGTATAGGGCAGGCGAACACTGAAGCTTTCTTT
. . TRBJ2-5 TRBV13 CASSLGLEGKETQYF TGTGCCAGCAGCTTAGGCCTAGAGGGCAAAGAGACCCAGTACTTC
. TRBD1 TRBJ1-1 TRBV5-4 CASSTQQGARTEAFF TGTGCCAGCAGCACACAACAGGGGGCGAGGACTGAAGCTTTCTTT
. TRBD2 TRBJ2-1 TRBV19 CASSIGRLAGAVEFF TGTGCCAGTAGTATAGGGAGACTAGCGGGAGCCGTAGAGTTCTTC
. . TRBJ1-2 TRBV28 CASSFRGNYGYTF TGTGCCAGCAGTTTCCGGGGGAACTATGGCTACACCTTC
. . TRBJ2-7 TRBV20-1 CSARDQGTLGF TGCAGTGCTAGAGATCAGGGGACTCTCGGATTC
. . TRBJ1-6 TRBV27 CASRSNYNSPLHF TGTGCCAGCAGGAGTAACTATAATTCACCCCTCCACTTT
. . TRBJ1-4 TRBV5-6 CASSTGSTNEKLFF TGTGCCAGCAGCACAGGGTCAACTAATGAAAAACTGTTTTTT
. TRBD1 TRBJ2-2 TRBV27 CASSAGTGGPGELFF TGTGCCAGCAGTGCCGGGACAGGGGGTCCCGGGGAGCTGTTTTTT
. . TRBJ1-2 TRBV2 CASSEAVMRGAGYTF TGTGCCAGCAGTGAAGCTGTGATGCGGGGGGCAGGCTACACCTTC
. TRBD1 TRBJ1-1 TRBV5-1 CASSSLTGQSMNTEAFF TGCGCCAGCAGCTCATTAACGGGACAGTCCATGAACACTGAAGCTTTCTTT
. . TRBJ2-1 TRBV24-1 CATSDSTGFSYNEQFF TGTGCCACCAGTGATTCCACAGGGTTCTCGTACAATGAGCAGTTCTTC
. . TRBJ2-7 TRBV6-5 CASRARGGFRDEQYF TGTGCCAGCAGAGCCCGAGGGGGGTTTAGGGACGAGCAGTACTTC
. . TRBJ2-2 TRBV7-2 CASNLVGGAATGELFF TGTGCCAGCAACTTGGTAGGGGGGGCGGCCACCGGGGAGCTGTTTTTT
once TRBD2 TRBJ2-1 TRBV5-1 CASSSSGGSYNEQFF TGCGCCAGCAGCAGTAGCGGGGGCTCCTACAATGAGCAGTTCTTC
. . TRBJ1-1 TRBV2 CASRGMMNTEAFF TGTGCCAGCAGGGGAATGATGAACACTGAAGCTTTCTTT
. . TRBJ1-2 TRBV28 CASSLDSGEDYGYTF TGTGCCAGCAGTTTAGATTCAGGGGAGGACTATGGCTACACCTTC
. . TRBJ2-4 TRBV11-1 CASSRSRENIQYF TGTGCCAGCAGCCGTTCCAGGGAAAACATTCAGTACTTC
. . TRBJ1-1 TRBV15 CATSSGAAYTEAFF TGTGCCACCAGCAGCGGGGCAGCTTACACTGAAGCTTTCTTT
. . TRBJ1-2 TRBV30 CAWSAYVARGSFYGYTF TGTGCCTGGAGTGCCTATGTCGCCCGGGGGTCCTTCTATGGCTACACCTTC
once . TRBJ1-2 TRBV24-1 CATSAWDGSGYGYTF TGTGCCACCAGTGCCTGGGACGGGAGCGGCTATGGCTACACCTTC
once TRBD1 TRBJ1-4 TRBV7-8 CASSQGAGEKLFF TGTGCCAGCAGCCAGGGGGCAGGTGAAAAACTGTTTTTT
. . TRBJ1-1 TRBV20-1 CSASGVNTEAFF TGCAGTGCTAGTGGAGTGAACACTGAAGCTTTCTTT
. . TRBJ2-7 TRBV7-9 CASTLGYEQYF TGTGCCAGCACGTTAGGCTACGAGCAGTACTTC
once . TRBJ2-1 TRBV9 CASSGSGSANEQFF TGTGCCAGCAGCGGGAGCGGGTCCGCCAATGAGCAGTTCTTC
. TRBD2 TRBJ2-7 TRBV7-9 CASSPGTSGEQYF TGTGCCAGCAGCCCCGGGACTAGCGGCGAGCAGTACTTC
. . TRBJ2-2 TRBV2 CASSDSGGDTGELFF TGTGCCAGCAGTGACTCCGGTGGGGACACCGGGGAGCTGTTTTTT
once . TRBJ2-1 TRBV7-2 CASSLRGPDNEQFF TGTGCCAGCAGCTTACGTGGGCCTGATAATGAGCAGTTCTTC
once . TRBJ1-2 TRBV5-8 CASSFELGIALANYGYTF TGTGCCAGCAGCTTCGAGCTGGGGATTGCGCTAGCTAACTATGGCTACACCTTC
. . TRBJ1-4 TRBV28 CASSPGGGLEKLFF TGTGCCAGCAGCCCCGGGGGGGGGCTTGAAAAACTGTTTTTT
. . TRBJ2-6 TRBV5-6 CASSLGPGSGANVLTF TGTGCCAGCAGCTTGGGTCCGGGCTCTGGGGCCAACGTCCTGACTTTC
once TRBD2 TRBJ2-5 TRBV13 CASSKTSGRETQYF TGTGCCAGCAGCAAGACTAGCGGGAGGGAGACCCAGTACTTC
. TRBD1 TRBJ1-1 TRBV5-3 CARSLEDRGGTEAFF TGTGCCAGAAGCTTGGAAGACAGGGGAGGGACTGAAGCTTTCTTT
. . TRBJ1-3 TRBV5-1 CASSFEGGISGNTIYF TGCGCCAGCAGCTTCGAGGGGGGAATTTCTGGAAACACCATATATTTT
. . TRBJ2-3 TRBV19 CASSATGSADTQYF TGTGCCAGTAGTGCGACAGGTTCAGCAGATACGCAGTATTTT
. . TRBJ1-6 TRBV11-2 CASSLSGGFSPLHF TGTGCCAGCAGCCTGTCGGGGGGGTTTTCACCCCTCCACTTT
. . TRBJ1-5 TRBV27 CASSLFSLGNQPQHF TGTGCCAGCAGTTTATTTAGCCTAGGCAATCAGCCCCAGCATTTT
. . TRBJ2-7 TRBV19 CASSIRDGSYEQYF TGTGCCAGTAGTATAAGGGACGGCTCCTACGAGCAGTACTTC
. TRBD1 TRBJ2-7 TRBV28 CASSLSTGDSYEQYF TGTGCCAGCAGTCTCTCGACAGGGGACTCCTACGAGCAGTACTTC
. . TRBJ1-2 TRBV19 CCSGGTVNGGYTF TGTTGCTCGGGGGGGACTGTGAACGGTGGCTACACCTTC
. . TRBJ2-7 TRBV27 CASSFAGPRDEQYF TGTGCCAGCAGTTTTGCTGGCCCTAGGGACGAGCAGTACTTC
once . TRBJ2-7 TRBV6-5 CASSDFVEQYF TGTGCCAGCAGCGATTTCGTCGAGCAGTACTTC
. TRBD1 TRBJ1-1 TRBV29-1 CSVSKGANTEAFF TGCAGCGTTTCTAAGGGGGCGAACACTGAAGCTTTCTTT
. . TRBJ1-4 TRBV28 CASRGDVWDNEKLFF TGTGCCAGCAGGGGGGACGTGTGGGATAATGAAAAACTGTTTTTT
. TRBD1 TRBJ1-5 TRBV25-1 CASSPGTGGDNQPQHF TGTGCCAGCAGTCCCGGGACAGGGGGAGATAATCAGCCCCAGCATTTT